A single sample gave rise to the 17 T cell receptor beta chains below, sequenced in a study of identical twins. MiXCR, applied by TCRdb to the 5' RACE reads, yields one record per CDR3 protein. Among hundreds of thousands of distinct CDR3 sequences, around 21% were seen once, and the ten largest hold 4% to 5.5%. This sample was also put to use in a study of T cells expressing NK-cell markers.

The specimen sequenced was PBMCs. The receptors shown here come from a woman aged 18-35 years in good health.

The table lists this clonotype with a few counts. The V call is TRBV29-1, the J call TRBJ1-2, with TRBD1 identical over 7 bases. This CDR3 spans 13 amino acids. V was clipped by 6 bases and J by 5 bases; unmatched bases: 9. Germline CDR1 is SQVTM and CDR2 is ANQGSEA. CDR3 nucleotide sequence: TGCAGCGTGGACACAGGGGACTTTTATGGCTACACCTTC. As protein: CSVDTGDFYGYTF.

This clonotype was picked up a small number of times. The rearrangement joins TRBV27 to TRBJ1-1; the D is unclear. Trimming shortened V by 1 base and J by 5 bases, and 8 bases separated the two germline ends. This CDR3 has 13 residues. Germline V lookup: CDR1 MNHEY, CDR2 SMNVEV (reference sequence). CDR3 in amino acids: CASSLFVRTEAFF. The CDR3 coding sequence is TGTGCCAGCAGTTTATTCGTCCGTACTGAAGCTTTCTTT.

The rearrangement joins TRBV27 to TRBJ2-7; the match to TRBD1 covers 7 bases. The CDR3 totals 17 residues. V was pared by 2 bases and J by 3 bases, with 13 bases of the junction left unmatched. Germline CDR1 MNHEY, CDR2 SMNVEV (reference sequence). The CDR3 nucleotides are TGTGCCAGCAGTTTAGACGGGGACAGCTTGCCCCACTACGAGCAGTACTTC. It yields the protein CASSLDGDSLPHYEQYF.

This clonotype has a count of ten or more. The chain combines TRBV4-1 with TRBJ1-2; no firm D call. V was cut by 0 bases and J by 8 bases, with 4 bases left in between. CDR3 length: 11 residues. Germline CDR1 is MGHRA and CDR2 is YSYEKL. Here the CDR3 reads CASSQDVGYTF. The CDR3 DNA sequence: TGCGCCAGCAGCCAAGACGTGGGCTACACCTTC.

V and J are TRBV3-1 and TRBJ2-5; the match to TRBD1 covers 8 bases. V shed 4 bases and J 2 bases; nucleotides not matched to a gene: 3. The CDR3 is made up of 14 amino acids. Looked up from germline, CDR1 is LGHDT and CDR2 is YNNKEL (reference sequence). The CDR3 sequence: CASSRRDRQETQYF. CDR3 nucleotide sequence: TGTGCCAGCAGCCGCCGGGACAGGCAAGAGACCCAGTACTTC.

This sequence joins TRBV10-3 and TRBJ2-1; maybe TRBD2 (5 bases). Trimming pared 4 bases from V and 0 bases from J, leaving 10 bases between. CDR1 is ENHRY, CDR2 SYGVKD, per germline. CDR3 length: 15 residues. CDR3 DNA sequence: TGTGCCATCAGTGTGGCGAGCGGCTCCTACAATGAGCAGTTCTTC. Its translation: CAISVASGSYNEQFF.

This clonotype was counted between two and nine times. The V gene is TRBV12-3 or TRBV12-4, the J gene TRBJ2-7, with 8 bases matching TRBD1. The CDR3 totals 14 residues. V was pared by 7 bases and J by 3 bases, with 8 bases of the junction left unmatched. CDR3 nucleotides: TGTGCCAGCACCAAGACAGGGGCGCTCTACGAGCAGTACTTC. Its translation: CASTKTGALYEQYF.

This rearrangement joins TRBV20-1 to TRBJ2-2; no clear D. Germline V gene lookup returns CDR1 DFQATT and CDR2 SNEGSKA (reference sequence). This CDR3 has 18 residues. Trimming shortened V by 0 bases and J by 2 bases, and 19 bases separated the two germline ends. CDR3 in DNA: TGCAGTGCTAGAGATCCCTTGGCCCCGCCGACTAACACCGGGGAGCTGTTTTTT. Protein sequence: CSARDPLAPPTNTGELFF.

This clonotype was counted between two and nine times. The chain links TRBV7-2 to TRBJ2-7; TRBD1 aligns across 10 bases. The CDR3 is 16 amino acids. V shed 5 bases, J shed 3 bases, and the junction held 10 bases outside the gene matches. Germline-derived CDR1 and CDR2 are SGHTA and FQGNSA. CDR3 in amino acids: CASSGRQGARFYEQYF. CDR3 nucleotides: TGTGCCAGCAGCGGGCGACAGGGGGCGAGATTCTACGAGCAGTACTTC.

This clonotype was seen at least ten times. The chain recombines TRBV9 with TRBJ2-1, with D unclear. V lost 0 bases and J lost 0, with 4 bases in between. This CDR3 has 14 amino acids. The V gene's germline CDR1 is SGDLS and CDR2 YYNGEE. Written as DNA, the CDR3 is TGTGCCAGCAGCGTAGTAGACTCCTACAATGAGCAGTTCTTC. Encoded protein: CASSVVDSYNEQFF. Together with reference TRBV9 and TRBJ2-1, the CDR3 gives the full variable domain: DSGVTQTPKHLITATGQRVTLRCSPRSGDLSVYWYQQSLDQGLQFLIQYYNGEERAKGNILERFSAQQFPDLHSELNLSSLELGDSALYFCASSVVDSYNEQFFGPGTRLTVL.

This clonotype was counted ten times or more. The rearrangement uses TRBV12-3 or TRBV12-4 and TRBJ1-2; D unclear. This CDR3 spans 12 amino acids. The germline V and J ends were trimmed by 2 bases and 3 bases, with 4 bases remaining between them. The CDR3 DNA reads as TGTGCCAGCAGTTTATTTGACTATGGCTACACCTTC. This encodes CASSLFDYGYTF.

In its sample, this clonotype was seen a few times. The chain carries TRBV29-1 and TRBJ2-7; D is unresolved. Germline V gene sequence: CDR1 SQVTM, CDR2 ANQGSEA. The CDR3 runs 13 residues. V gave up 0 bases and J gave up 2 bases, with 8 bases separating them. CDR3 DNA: TGCAGCGTTGAAGACTACAGTCCCTACGAGCAGTACTTC. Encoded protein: CSVEDYSPYEQYF.

CDR3 sequence (DNA): TGTGCCAGCAGCCAAGCCACGGAGACCCAGTACTTC. As protein: CASSQATETQYF. The chain uses TRBV7-2 and TRBJ2-5, with unresolved D. Between the trimmed V and J ends, which lost 5 bases and 5 bases, there was a span of 9 bases. The CDR3 is 12 amino acids. The germline gives CDR1 SGHTA, CDR2 FQGNSA.

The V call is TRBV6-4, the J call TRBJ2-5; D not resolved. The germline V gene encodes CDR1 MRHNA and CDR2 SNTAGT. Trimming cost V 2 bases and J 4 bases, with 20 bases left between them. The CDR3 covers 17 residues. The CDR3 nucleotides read TGTGCCAGCAGTGACAAGTTCTACCACGTTTTCAGAGAGACCCAGTACTTC. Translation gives CASSDKFYHVFRETQYF.

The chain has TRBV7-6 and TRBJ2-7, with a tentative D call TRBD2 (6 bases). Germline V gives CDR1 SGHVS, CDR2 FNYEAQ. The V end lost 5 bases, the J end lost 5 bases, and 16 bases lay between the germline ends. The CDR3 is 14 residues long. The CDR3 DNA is TGTGCCAGCAGCCCAACCCGGGAGAAAGACGAGCAGTACTTC. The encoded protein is CASSPTREKDEQYF.

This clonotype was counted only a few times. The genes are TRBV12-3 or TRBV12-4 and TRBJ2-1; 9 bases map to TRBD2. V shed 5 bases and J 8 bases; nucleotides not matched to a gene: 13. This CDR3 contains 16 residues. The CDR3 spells CASSPPPGGGAYEQFF. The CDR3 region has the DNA TGTGCCAGCAGTCCTCCCCCGGGCGGGGGGGCCTATGAGCAGTTCTTC.

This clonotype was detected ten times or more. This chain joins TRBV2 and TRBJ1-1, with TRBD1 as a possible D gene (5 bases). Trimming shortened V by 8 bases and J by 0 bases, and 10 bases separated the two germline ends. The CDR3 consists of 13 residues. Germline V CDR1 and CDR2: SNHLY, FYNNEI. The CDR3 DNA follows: TGTGCCAGCTTCAGGGCGATGAACACTGAAGCTTTCTTT. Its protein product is CASFRAMNTEAFF.